The present TCR beta chain was sequenced within a study of CXCR3 chemokines and chemotherapy response in bladder cancer (dated by TCRdb to 2021 to 2024). For context, the study as a whole: The study tested whether activity of the CXCR3 chemokine system within human bladder cancer tumors predicted response to chemotherapy.

Reading the germline V gene (reference sequence) gives CDR1 MNHNY and CDR2 SVGAGI. Trimming takes 2 bases from V and 0 bases from J, and the germline ends sit 8 bases apart. The CDR3 sequence holds 15 residues, the cysteine and phenylalanine included. Only CDR3 DNA is held: 45 bases, read in frame from base 1. This clonotype is described as medium-sized (0.01 to 0.1%). This clone's antigen is unknown. Base qualities were left out, and no much larger clone turns up one base away. Libraries came from PCR. Instrument on record: Illumina HiSeq 2500. Using fastp at Q25 and MiXCR, TCRdb reprocessed the public reads and kept productive beta chains. One record per CDR3 amino acid sequence lists the most common genes and DNA. This sample has some 3,000 distinct CDR3 sequences in its table, and about 25% of those were observed once. The ten most abundant clones make up approximately 14% of the sample.

The specimen was taken from a patient whose treatment included neoadjuvant chemotherapy. The sequence is built from TRBV6-6 and TRBJ2-4; confidence is insufficient to name the D gene. This sequence originates from a human donor with bladder cancer that did not respond to neoadjuvant chemotherapy. In nucleotides, the sequence is TGTGCCAGCAGTTACCCAGTGATAGCCAAAAACATTCAGTACTTC. Its protein reads: CASSYPVIAKNIQYF.